The present TCR beta chain was sequenced within a study of regulatory T cells in long-lasting Graves disease. Noted time point: persistent/refractory GD, antithyroid drugs over 5 years with positive TRAb. Following extraction of RNA from PBMCs, that RNA was used to make the TCR library. The sample holds a few counts of this clonotype. The authors built TCR beta libraries using iRepertoire HTBI primers and Arm-PCR of CDR3 regions. One entry per CDR3 protein, called by TCRdb with MiXCR from the multiplex PCR reads. This table has roughly 360,000 distinct CDR3 sequences, roughly 25% appearing once. Trimming removed 1 base from V and 1 base from J, with 10 bases in between. The CDR3 contains 15 residues. Germline values: CDR1 LNHDA, CDR2 SQIVND (reference sequence).

The sequences come from peripheral blood mononuclear cells (PBMCs), collected when the disease was refractory, from a patient treated with antithyroid drugs. The receptor comes from a woman between 40 and 50 years old with Graves disease. This chain connects TRBV19 to TRBJ1-1, with TRBD1 as a possible D gene (5 bases). CDR3 sequence reads: CASSIGAGTNTEAFF. CDR3 nucleotides: TGTGCCAGTAGTATAGGAGCAGGGACGAACACTGAAGCTTTCTTT.